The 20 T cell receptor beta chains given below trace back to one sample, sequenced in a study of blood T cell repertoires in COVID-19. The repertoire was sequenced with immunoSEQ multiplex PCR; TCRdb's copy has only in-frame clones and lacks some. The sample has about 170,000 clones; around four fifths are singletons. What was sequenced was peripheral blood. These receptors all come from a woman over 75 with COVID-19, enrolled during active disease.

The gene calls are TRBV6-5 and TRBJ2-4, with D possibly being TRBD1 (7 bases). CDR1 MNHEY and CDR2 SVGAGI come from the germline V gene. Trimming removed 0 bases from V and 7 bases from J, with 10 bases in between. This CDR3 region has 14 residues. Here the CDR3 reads CASSYSQGGNIQYF. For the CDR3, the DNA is TGTGCCAGCAGTTACTCGCAGGGGGGCAACATTCAGTACTTC.

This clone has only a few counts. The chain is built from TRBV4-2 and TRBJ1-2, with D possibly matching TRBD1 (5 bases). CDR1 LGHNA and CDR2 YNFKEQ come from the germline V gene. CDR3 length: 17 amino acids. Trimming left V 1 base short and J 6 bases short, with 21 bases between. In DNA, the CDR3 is TGTGCCAGCAGCCAAGGGGACTCCCGGGGGAGGATGCATGGCTACACCTTC. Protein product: CASSQGDSRGRMHGYTF.

The CDR3 DNA follows: TGTGCCATCAGTGAGTTGGGACAGGGGAAGCATTCACCCCTCCACTTT. Translation: CAISELGQGKHSPLHF. The chain joins TRBV10-3 to TRBJ1-6; 10 bases fit TRBD1. The germline V gene has CDR1 ENHRY and CDR2 SYGVKD. V lost 1 base, J lost 8 bases, and 5 bases stayed unmatched. The CDR3 sequence is 16 residues long.

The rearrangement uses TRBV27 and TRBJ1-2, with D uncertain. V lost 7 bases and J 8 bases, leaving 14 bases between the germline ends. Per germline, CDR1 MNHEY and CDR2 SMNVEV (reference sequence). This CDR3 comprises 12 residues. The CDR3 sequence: CASKPGLGGYTF. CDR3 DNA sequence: TGTGCCAGCAAGCCTGGACTGGGAGGCTACACCTTC.

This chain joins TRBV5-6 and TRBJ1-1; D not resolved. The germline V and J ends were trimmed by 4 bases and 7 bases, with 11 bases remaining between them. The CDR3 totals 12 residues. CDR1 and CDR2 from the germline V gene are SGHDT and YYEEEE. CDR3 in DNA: TGTGCCAGCAGCCCCAACCAGGATGAAGCTTTCTTT. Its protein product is CASSPNQDEAFF.

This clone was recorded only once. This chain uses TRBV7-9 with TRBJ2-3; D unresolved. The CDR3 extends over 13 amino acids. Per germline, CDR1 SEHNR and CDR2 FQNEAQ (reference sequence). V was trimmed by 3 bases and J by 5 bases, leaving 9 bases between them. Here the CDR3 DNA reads TGTGCCAGCAGCTTCCTTTTCAGAGATACGCAGTATTTT. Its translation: CASSFLFRDTQYF. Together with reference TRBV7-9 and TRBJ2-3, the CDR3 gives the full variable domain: DTGVSQNPRHKITKRGQNVTFRCDPISEHNRLYWYRQTLGQGPEFLTYFQNEAQLEKSRLLSDRFSAERPKGSFSTLEIQRTEQGDSAMYLCASSFLFRDTQYFGPGTRLTVL.

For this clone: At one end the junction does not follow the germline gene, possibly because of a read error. CDR3 sequence (DNA): TGCAGTGCTAGAGACAGGGCCAGGTGGGGATTT. This translates into CSARDRARWGF. J is TRBJ1-4 and V is TRBV20-1, with D possibly being TRBD1 (5 bases). The CDR3 consists of 11 residues. CDR1 and CDR2 from the germline V gene are DFQATT and SNEGSKA (reference sequence).

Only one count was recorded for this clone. The CDR3 sequence: CASSIQGNTIYF. For the CDR3, the DNA is TGTGCCAGTAGTATTCAAGGAAACACCATATATTTT. This chain uses TRBV19 with TRBJ1-3, with D unresolved. The V and J ends lost 3 bases and 4 bases respectively, with 4 bases between them. Germline-derived CDR1 and CDR2 are LNHDA and SQIVND (reference sequence). The CDR3 sequence is 12 residues long.

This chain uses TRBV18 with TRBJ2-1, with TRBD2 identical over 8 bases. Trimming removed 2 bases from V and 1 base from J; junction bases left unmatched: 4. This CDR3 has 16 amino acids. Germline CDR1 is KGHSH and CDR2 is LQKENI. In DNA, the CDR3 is TGTGCCAGCTCACCAGCGGCGGGGGGATCCTACAATGAGCAGTTCTTC. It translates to CASSPAAGGSYNEQFF.

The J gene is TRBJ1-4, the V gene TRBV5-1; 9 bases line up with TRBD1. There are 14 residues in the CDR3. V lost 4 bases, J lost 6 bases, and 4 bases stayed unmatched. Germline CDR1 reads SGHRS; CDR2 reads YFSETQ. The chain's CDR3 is CASSRDRAHEKLFF. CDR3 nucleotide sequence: TGCGCCAGCAGCCGGGACAGGGCCCATGAAAAACTGTTTTTT.

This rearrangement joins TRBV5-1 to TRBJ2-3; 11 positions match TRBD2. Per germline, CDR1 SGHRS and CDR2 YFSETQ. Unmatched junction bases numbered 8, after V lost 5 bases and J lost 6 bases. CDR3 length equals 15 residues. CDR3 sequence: CASSLSGRGSDTQYF. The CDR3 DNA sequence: TGCGCCAGCAGTCTTAGCGGGAGGGGGTCGGATACGCAGTATTTT.

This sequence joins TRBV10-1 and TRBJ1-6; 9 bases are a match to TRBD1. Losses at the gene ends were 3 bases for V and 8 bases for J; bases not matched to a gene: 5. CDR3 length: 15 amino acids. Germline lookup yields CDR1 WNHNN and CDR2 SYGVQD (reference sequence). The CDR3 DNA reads TGCGCCAGCAGTGAAAACAGGGGGCCCCATTCACCCCTCCACTTT. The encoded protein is CASSENRGPHSPLHF.

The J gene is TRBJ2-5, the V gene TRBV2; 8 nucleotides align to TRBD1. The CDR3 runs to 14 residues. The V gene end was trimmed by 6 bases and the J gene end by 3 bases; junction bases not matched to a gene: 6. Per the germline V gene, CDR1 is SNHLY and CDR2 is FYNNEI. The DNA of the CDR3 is TGTGCCAGCAGGAAGGGGACAGGAAAAGAGACCCAGTACTTC. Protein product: CASRKGTGKETQYF.

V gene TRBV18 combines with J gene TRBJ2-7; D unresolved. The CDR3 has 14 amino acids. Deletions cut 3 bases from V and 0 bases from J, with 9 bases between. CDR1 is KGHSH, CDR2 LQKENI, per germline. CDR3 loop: CASSPSQSSYEQYF. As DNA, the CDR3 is TGTGCCAGCTCACCGAGTCAAAGCTCCTACGAGCAGTACTTC.

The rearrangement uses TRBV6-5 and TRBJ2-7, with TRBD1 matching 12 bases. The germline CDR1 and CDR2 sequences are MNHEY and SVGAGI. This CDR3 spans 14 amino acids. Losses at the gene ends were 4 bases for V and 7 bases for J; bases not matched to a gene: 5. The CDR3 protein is CASSSGTGGEEQYF. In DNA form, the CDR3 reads TGTGCCAGCAGTTCCGGGACAGGGGGCGAGGAGCAGTACTTC.

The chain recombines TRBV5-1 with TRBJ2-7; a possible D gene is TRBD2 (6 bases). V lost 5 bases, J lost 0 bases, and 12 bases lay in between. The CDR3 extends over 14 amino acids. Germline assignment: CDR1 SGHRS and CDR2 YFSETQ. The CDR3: CASREGLTSYEQYF. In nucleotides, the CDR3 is TGCGCCAGCAGAGAGGGACTGACCTCCTACGAGCAGTACTTC.

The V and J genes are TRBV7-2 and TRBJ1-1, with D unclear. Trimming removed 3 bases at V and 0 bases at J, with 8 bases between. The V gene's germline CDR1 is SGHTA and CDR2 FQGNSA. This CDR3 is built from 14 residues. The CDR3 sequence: CASSFGTVNTEAFF. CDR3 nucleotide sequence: TGTGCCAGCAGCTTTGGCACAGTGAACACTGAAGCTTTCTTT.

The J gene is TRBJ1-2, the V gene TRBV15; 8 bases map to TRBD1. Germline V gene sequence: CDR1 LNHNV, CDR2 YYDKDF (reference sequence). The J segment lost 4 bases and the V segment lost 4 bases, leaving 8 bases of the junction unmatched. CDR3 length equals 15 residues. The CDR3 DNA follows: TGTGCCACCAGCATTAACAGGGGGAAGGGCTATGGCTACACCTTC. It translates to CATSINRGKGYGYTF.

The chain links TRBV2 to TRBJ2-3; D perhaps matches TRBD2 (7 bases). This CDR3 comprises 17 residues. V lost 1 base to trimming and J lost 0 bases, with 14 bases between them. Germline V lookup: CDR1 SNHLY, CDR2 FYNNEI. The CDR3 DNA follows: TGTGCCAGCAGTGAAGGGACTCGGGGGGCTAGCACAGATACGCAGTATTTT. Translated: CASSEGTRGASTDTQYF.

CDR3 nucleotides: TGTGCCACCACCTCGCCCGGTCTTGCATATGGCTACACCTTC. It encodes CATTSPGLAYGYTF. V and J are TRBV6-5 and TRBJ1-2; D gene unclear. Trimming pared 10 bases from V and 5 bases from J, leaving 20 bases between. Germline V lookup: CDR1 MNHEY, CDR2 SVGAGI. This CDR3 region has 14 residues.